In its sample, the clone carrying this TCR beta chain was seen many times. This record belongs to a study of blood T cell repertoires in COVID-19. The wider study: Samples came from the United States, Italy and Spain, spanning acute and convalescent COVID-19. Sample material is recorded as cDNA or gDNA derived from T cells, B-cell-depleted T cells, or PBMCs.

CDR1 SNHLY and CDR2 FYNNEI come from the germline V gene. V gave up 1 base and J gave up 9 bases, with 10 bases separating them. The CDR3 length is 13 residues. In the authors' methods: Estimation of nucleated cell counts relied on the amplification of reference gene primers. Assay: immunoSEQ multiplex PCR; the TCRdb copy retains only in-frame clones and omits some. D and trimming come from the DNA, and the V and J calls and clone size come from that table. The data show under 110,000 clones, over 65% seen once. The rearrangement joins TRBV2 to TRBJ1-5, with a tentative D call TRBD1 (6 bases). The specimen sequenced was peripheral blood. This clonotype originated in an elderly man with COVID-19, enrolled during active disease. CDR3 sequence (DNA): TGTGCCAGCAGTGAAGGAGGGGGAAGGCCCCAGCATTTT. It codes for CASSEGGGRPQHF.